This T cell receptor (beta chain) was recovered during a study of blood T cell repertoires in COVID-19. To note about this clone: The identical CDR3 is also encoded by other nucleotide sequences in the sample.

Germline assignment: CDR1 LNHDA and CDR2 SQIVND (reference sequence). V lost 5 bases to trimming and J lost 0 bases, with 8 bases between them. The CDR3 spans 13 residues. Clones were sequenced by immunoSEQ multiplex PCR, and TCRdb holds only the in-frame ones, with some missing. The data show approximately 350,000 clones, with about nine tenths seen just once and about 6% held by the top ten. Specimen: peripheral blood. The sequence came from a woman in her forties or fifties with COVID-19, enrolled during active disease. The chain couples TRBV19 to TRBJ2-7, with TRBD2 as a possible D gene (5 bases). CDR3 in amino acids: CASSRESSYEQYF. The CDR3 nucleotides are TGTGCCAGTAGTCGGGAAAGCTCCTACGAGCAGTACTTC. Filled out from reference TRBV19 and TRBJ2-7, the complete variable domain reads DGGITQSPKYLFRKEGQNVTLSCEQNLNHDAMYWYRQDPGQGLRLIYYSQIVNDFQKGDIAEGYSVSREKKESFPLTVTSAQKNPTAFYLCASSRESSYEQYFGPGTRLTVT.